Each of the 27 T cell receptor beta chains below was sequenced from the same sample in a study of early T cells in non-severe SARS-CoV-2 infection. TCRdb re-called the 5' RACE reads through MiXCR, storing one row per CDR3 protein. Found here are approximately 50,000 distinct CDR3 sequences, approximately 9.4% of them singletons; the top ten hold about 15%. The sequenced sample consisted of whole blood. Receptor source: an adult who was a healthcare worker with PCR-confirmed SARS-CoV-2 infection or an uninfected control (not recorded which).

This clonotype was recorded many times. V and J are TRBV7-3 and TRBJ1-1; possibly TRBD1 for D (6 bases). This CDR3 region has 15 residues. In germline, CDR1 is SGHTA, CDR2 FQGTGA. Trimming removed 5 bases at V and 2 bases at J, with 15 bases between. The CDR3 coding sequence is TGTGCCAGCAGCAACAGGGCAGGAGGAAACACTGAAGCTTTCTTT. Protein: CASSNRAGGNTEAFF.

The genes are TRBV28 and TRBJ2-7, with D uncertain. CDR3 length equals 13 residues. V shed 1 base and J shed 4 bases, with 8 bases lying between them. Germline CDR1 and CDR2: MDHEN and SYDVKM. This CDR3 reads CASSLLGTYEQYF. The CDR3 DNA is TGTGCCAGCAGTTTATTGGGCACTTACGAGCAGTACTTC.

This clonotype came up a few times. The chain recombines TRBV7-2 with TRBJ1-3; 7 bases align to TRBD1. Trimming cost V 7 bases and J 2 bases; bases outside gene matches: 11. Germline assignment: CDR1 SGHTA and CDR2 FQGNSA. The CDR3 is 16 residues long. DNA for the CDR3: TGTGCCAGCACCCCGGGACAGCCAAAAACTGGAAACACCATATATTTT. Translation: CASTPGQPKTGNTIYF.

Only one count was recorded for this clonotype. The CDR3 coding sequence is TGTGCCAGCAGTTCAGGACAGGGCAGTCAGCCCCAGCATTTT. Amino acid sequence: CASSSGQGSQPQHF. The chain employs TRBV6-5 and TRBJ1-5; 8 nucleotides agree with TRBD1. CDR1 is MNHEY and CDR2 is SVGAGI in the germline V gene. V dropped 4 bases and J dropped 6; count of bases not matched to a gene: 5. There are 14 residues in the CDR3.

This clonotype occurred many times. The chain combines TRBV29-1 with TRBJ1-1, with D perhaps TRBD1 (5 bases). Germline V gene data show CDR1 as SQVTM and CDR2 as ANQGSEA. Between the trimmed V and J ends, which lost 3 bases and 5 bases, there was a span of 13 bases. The CDR3 has 13 amino acids. The CDR3 here is CSVERDAGTEAFF. CDR3 in DNA: TGCAGCGTTGAGCGGGACGCCGGGACTGAAGCTTTCTTT.

The chain couples TRBV4-1 to TRBJ2-7; 7 positions agree with TRBD2. The CDR3 has 15 amino acids. CDR1 is MGHRA, CDR2 YSYEKL, per germline. Germline trimming cut 0 bases from V and 6 bases from J; bases unmatched to any gene: 8. In DNA, the CDR3 is TGCGCCAGCAGCCAAGATAAGGGAGGGTTAGGCGAGCAGTACTTC. Its protein product is CASSQDKGGLGEQYF.

This clonotype was detected many times. The gene calls are TRBV28 and TRBJ1-1, with D possibly being TRBD1 (6 bases). The CDR3 is 14 residues long. The germline gives CDR1 MDHEN, CDR2 SYDVKM. V lost 9 bases and J 5 bases, leaving 19 bases between the germline ends. CDR3 sequence: CASGAGQGLTEAFF. CDR3 DNA sequence: TGTGCCAGTGGAGCCGGGCAGGGGCTTACTGAAGCTTTCTTT.

This clonotype was counted once. The chain recombines TRBV6-5 with TRBJ2-2; no definite D call. Germline-derived CDR1 and CDR2 are MNHEY and SVGAGI. This CDR3 region has 16 residues. The V and J ends lost 2 bases and 4 bases respectively, with 14 bases between them. The CDR3: CASSYRAETTTGELFF. The CDR3, as DNA: TGTGCCAGCAGTTACCGGGCAGAGACGACCACCGGGGAGCTGTTTTTT.

This clonotype was detected many times. The chain recombines TRBV14 with TRBJ2-1, with D hard to call. V dropped 3 bases and J dropped 7 bases, with 10 bases sitting between them. Germline CDR1 SGHDN, CDR2 FVKESK. The CDR3 runs to 13 residues. The CDR3 DNA reads TGTGCCAGCAGCCAGAGAGTTAGTAATGAGCAGTTCTTC. Protein: CASSQRVSNEQFF.

This chain uses TRBV7-6 with TRBJ1-5, with D possibly TRBD1 on 6 matching bases. CDR3 length: 13 residues. Germline V gene data show CDR1 as SGHVS and CDR2 as FNYEAQ. Deletions cut 5 bases from V and 6 bases from J, with 11 bases between. The CDR3 sequence: CASSLGGIQPQHF. DNA for the CDR3: TGTGCCAGCAGCCTCGGGGGCATTCAGCCCCAGCATTTT.

This clonotype appeared many times. V is TRBV10-2 and J is TRBJ2-3; 8 bases align to TRBD2. V lost 7 bases and J lost 4; bases outside the gene matches: 4. CDR1 is WSHSY, CDR2 SAAADI, per germline. The CDR3 length is 13 residues. CDR3 nucleotides: TGCGCCAGCAAGAGCGGGAGCCCAGATACGCAGTATTTT. Protein sequence: CASKSGSPDTQYF.

At least ten counts were recorded for this clonotype. J is TRBJ2-3 and V is TRBV30; 8 positions match TRBD2. CDR1 GTSNPN and CDR2 SVGIG come from the germline V gene (reference sequence). With 1 base clipped from V and 3 bases from J, the junction kept 6 bases outside the gene matches. This CDR3 region has 15 residues. CDR3 amino acids: CAWSDRGGFTDTQYF. Written as DNA, the CDR3 is TGTGCCTGGAGTGACCGGGGGGGGTTTACAGATACGCAGTATTTT.

This clonotype was picked up a small number of times. This chain uses TRBV5-5 with TRBJ2-2; TRBD1 might be the D (5 bases). The CDR3 loop spans 16 amino acids. CDR1 is SGHKS and CDR2 is YYEKEE in the germline V gene (reference sequence). Trimming removed 1 base from V and 1 base from J, with 11 bases in between. For the CDR3, the DNA is TGTGCCAGCAGCTTGAAAGGGGTTGGGAACACCGGGGAGCTGTTTTTT. Encoded protein: CASSLKGVGNTGELFF. Based on the CDR3 plus reference TRBV5-5 and TRBJ2-2, the full variable domain is DAGVTQSPTHLIKTRGQQVTLRCSPISGHKSVSWYQQVLGQGPQFIFQYYEKEERGRGNFPDRFSARQFPNYSSELNVNALLLGDSALYLCASSLKGVGNTGELFFGEGSRLTVL.

This clonotype was seen only a few times. In nucleotides, the CDR3 is TGTGCCATCACGCCAGGCTTGGGGGCAGATACGCAGTATTTT. Protein sequence: CAITPGLGADTQYF. V is TRBV10-3 and J is TRBJ2-3, with D tentatively TRBD1 or TRBD2 (5 bases each). In germline, CDR1 is ENHRY, CDR2 SYGVKD. There are 14 residues in the CDR3. V shed 7 bases and J shed 4 bases, with 15 bases lying between them.

This sequence joins TRBV20-1 and TRBJ2-1; no firm D call. Germline CDR1 DFQATT, CDR2 SNEGSKA (reference sequence). The CDR3 contains 11 residues. Trimming removed 1 base at V and 6 bases at J, with 4 bases between. CDR3 bases: TGCAGTGCTAGAGTCCCCAATGAGCAGTTCTTC. Protein product: CSARVPNEQFF.

This clonotype was found many times. The V call is TRBV30, the J call TRBJ2-5, with 7 positions matching TRBD1. CDR1 is GTSNPN, CDR2 SVGIG, per germline (reference sequence). This CDR3 comprises 15 residues. The junction had 9 bases not matched to a gene; V was cut back by 2 bases and J by 3 bases. The CDR3 spells CAWSKIQGRKETQYF. The CDR3 DNA reads as TGTGCCTGGAGTAAGATACAGGGGAGAAAAGAGACCCAGTACTTC. Full variable domain (rest looked up from reference TRBV30 and TRBJ2-5): SQTIHQWPATLVQPVGSPLSLECTVEGTSNPNLYWYRQAAGRGLQLLFYSVGIGQISSEVPQNLSASRPQDRQFILSSKKLLLSDSGFYLCAWSKIQGRKETQYFGPGTRLLVL.

This clonotype appeared many times. CDR3 residues: CASSLDRTDTEAFF. As DNA, the CDR3 is TGTGCCAGCAGCTTAGACAGGACTGACACTGAAGCTTTCTTT. The V and J genes are TRBV7-3 and TRBJ1-1; D possibly corresponds to TRBD1 (6 bases). V shed 2 bases and J shed 3 bases, with 10 bases lying between them. In germline, CDR1 is SGHTA, CDR2 FQGTGA. This CDR3 has 14 residues.

This clonotype was seen at least ten times. The V call is TRBV7-2, the J call TRBJ2-7, with a weak D call TRBD2 (6 bases). Per the germline V gene, CDR1 is SGHTA and CDR2 is FQGNSA. The CDR3 has 11 residues. V lost 3 bases, J lost 7 bases, and 7 bases lay in between. CDR3 loop: CASSFAGEQYF. CDR3 DNA: TGTGCCAGCAGCTTCGCGGGGGAGCAGTACTTC. The variable domain in full, with the rest retrieved from reference TRBV7-2 and TRBJ2-7, is GAGVSQSPSNKVTEKGKDVELRCDPISGHTALYWYRQSLGQGLEFLIYFQGNSAPDKSGLPSDRFSAERTGGSVSTLTIQRTQQEDSAVYLCASSFAGEQYFGPGTRLTVT.

The chain links TRBV4-1 to TRBJ2-7, with 8 nucleotides matching TRBD1. CDR1 is MGHRA and CDR2 is YSYEKL in the germline V gene. The V and J ends lost 4 bases and 0 bases, in that order; junction bases with no gene match: 11. The CDR3 contains 17 residues. CDR3 region: CASSLRGQGANSYEQYF. In DNA form, the CDR3 reads TGCGCCAGCAGCCTAAGGGGGCAGGGGGCAAACTCCTACGAGCAGTACTTC.

In this sample, this clonotype turned up many times. The CDR3 is CASSRENNSPLHF. DNA for the CDR3: TGTGCCAGCAGTCGGGAGAATAATTCACCCCTCCACTTT. The V gene is TRBV12-3 or TRBV12-4, the J gene TRBJ1-6; D is ambiguous. Trimming left V 5 bases short and J 5 bases short, with 7 bases between. The CDR3 covers 13 residues.

V usage is TRBV7-9 and J usage is TRBJ1-2; D remains ambiguous. Germline CDR1 SEHNR, CDR2 FQNEAQ (reference sequence). V was cut by 1 base and J by 12 bases, with 18 bases left in between. The CDR3 consists of 14 residues. In DNA form, the CDR3 reads TGTGCCAGCAGCTTAGATCTTTCTGCTATGGCTAACACCTTC. This encodes CASSLDLSAMANTF.

The chain has TRBV20-1 and TRBJ2-3; 8 bases are a match to TRBD1. V lost 1 base and J lost 6; bases outside the gene matches: 9. The CDR3 is 15 amino acids. Germline assignment: CDR1 DFQATT and CDR2 SNEGSKA (reference sequence). CDR3 DNA: TGCAGTGCTAGAGGGTGGCAGGGGGCTTCCGATACGCAGTATTTT. It specifies CSARGWQGASDTQYF.

This clonotype was seen many times. This chain connects TRBV7-3 to TRBJ1-1, with D unclear. Germline assignment: CDR1 SGHTA and CDR2 FQGTGA. V was cut by 5 bases and J by 0 bases, with 25 bases left in between. There are 19 residues in the CDR3. CDR3 loop: CASSAIPRIGEAMNTEAFF. The CDR3 DNA is TGTGCCAGCAGCGCAATCCCTAGGATCGGGGAGGCTATGAACACTGAAGCTTTCTTT.

The rearrangement uses TRBV7-9 and TRBJ1-1; no reliable D call. The CDR3 has 13 residues. V was cut by 5 bases and J by 5 bases, with 12 bases left in between. Germline V lookup: CDR1 SEHNR, CDR2 FQNEAQ (reference sequence). Here the CDR3 reads CASSRTGMTEAFF. CDR3 in DNA: TGTGCCAGCAGCCGTACGGGGATGACTGAAGCTTTCTTT.

This clonotype appeared many times. The chain employs TRBV10-3 and TRBJ2-5; TRBD2 is a possible D gene (5 bases). Germline V gene lookup returns CDR1 ENHRY and CDR2 SYGVKD. V was shortened by 4 bases and J by 4 bases, with 13 bases between the two germline ends. The CDR3 spans 14 residues. The CDR3 DNA reads TGTGCCATCAGTGCAATGACTAACAGAGAGACCCAGTACTTC. Protein: CAISAMTNRETQYF.

The chain joins TRBV6-2 or TRBV6-3 to TRBJ1-1; 9 bases map to TRBD1. CDR1 and CDR2 (germline): MNHEY, SVGEGT. This CDR3 contains 15 residues. V dropped 6 bases and J dropped 4; count of bases not matched to a gene: 9. The CDR3 loop reads CASRYRQGVGTEAFF. CDR3 coding DNA: TGTGCCAGCAGATACCGACAGGGGGTTGGCACTGAAGCTTTCTTT.

This clonotype has at least ten counts. This chain joins TRBV18 and TRBJ2-5; D may be TRBD1 or TRBD2 (5 bases each). CDR3 length: 14 amino acids. Germline values: CDR1 KGHSH, CDR2 LQKENI. The V gene lost 5 bases and the J gene lost 1 base, with 11 bases spanning the gap. This CDR3 is CASSATGTQETQYF. CDR3 sequence (DNA): TGTGCCAGCTCAGCGACGGGGACCCAAGAGACCCAGTACTTC.